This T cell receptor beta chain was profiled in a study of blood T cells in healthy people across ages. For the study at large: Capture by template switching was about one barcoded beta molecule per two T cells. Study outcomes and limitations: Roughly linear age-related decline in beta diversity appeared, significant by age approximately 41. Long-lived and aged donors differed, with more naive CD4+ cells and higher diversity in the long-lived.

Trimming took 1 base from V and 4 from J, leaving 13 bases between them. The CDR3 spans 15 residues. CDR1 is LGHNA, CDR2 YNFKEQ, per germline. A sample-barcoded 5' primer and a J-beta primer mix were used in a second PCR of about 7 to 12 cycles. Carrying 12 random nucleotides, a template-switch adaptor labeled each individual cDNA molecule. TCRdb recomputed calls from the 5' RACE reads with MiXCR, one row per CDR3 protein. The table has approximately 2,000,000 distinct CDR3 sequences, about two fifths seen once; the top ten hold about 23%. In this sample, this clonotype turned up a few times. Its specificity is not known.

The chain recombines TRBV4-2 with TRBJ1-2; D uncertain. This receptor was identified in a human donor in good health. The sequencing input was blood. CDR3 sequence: CASSQARRSSYGYTF. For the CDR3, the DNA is TGTGCCAGCAGCCAAGCCCGTCGGAGTTCCTATGGCTACACCTTC.